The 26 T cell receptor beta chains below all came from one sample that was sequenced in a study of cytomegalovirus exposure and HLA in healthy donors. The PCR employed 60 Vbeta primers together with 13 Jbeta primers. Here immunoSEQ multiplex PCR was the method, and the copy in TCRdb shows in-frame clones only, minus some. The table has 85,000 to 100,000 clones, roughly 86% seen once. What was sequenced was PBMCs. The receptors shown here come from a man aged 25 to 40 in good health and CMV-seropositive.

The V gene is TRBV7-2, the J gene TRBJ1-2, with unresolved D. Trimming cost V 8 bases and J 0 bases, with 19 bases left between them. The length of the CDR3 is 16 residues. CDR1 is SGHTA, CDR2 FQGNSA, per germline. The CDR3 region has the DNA TGTGCCAGCCTCCCGTGGGCGAGGGCATCTAACTATGGCTACACCTTC. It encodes CASLPWARASNYGYTF.

The chain's CDR3 is CASSYSPGGGTEAFF. The CDR3 region has the DNA TGTGCCAGCAGTTACTCACCAGGGGGTGGAACTGAAGCTTTCTTT. V and J are TRBV6-6 and TRBJ1-1, with 7 bases matching TRBD1. From germline, CDR1 is MNHNY and CDR2 SVGAGI (reference sequence). The CDR3 is made up of 15 amino acids. V was clipped by 0 bases and J by 5 bases; unmatched bases: 6.

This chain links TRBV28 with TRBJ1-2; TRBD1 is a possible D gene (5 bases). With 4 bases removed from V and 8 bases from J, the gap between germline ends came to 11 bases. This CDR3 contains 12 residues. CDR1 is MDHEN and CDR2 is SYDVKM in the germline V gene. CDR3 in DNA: TGTGCCAGCAGTTCGCAGGGTGGAGGCTACACCTTC. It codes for CASSSQGGGYTF.

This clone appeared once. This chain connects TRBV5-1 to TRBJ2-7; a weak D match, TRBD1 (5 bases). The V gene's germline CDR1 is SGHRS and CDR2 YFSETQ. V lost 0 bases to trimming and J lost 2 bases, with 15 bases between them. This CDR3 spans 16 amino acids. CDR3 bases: TGCGCCAGCAGCTTGGCGGCAGGGCCGAATGCCTACGAGCAGTACTTC. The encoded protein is CASSLAAGPNAYEQYF.

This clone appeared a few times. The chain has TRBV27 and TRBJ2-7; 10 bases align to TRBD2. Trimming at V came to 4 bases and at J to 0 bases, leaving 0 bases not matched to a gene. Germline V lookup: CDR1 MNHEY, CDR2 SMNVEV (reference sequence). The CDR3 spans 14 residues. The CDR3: CASSWTSGSYEQYF. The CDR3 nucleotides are TGTGCCAGCAGTTGGACTAGCGGCTCCTACGAGCAGTACTTC.

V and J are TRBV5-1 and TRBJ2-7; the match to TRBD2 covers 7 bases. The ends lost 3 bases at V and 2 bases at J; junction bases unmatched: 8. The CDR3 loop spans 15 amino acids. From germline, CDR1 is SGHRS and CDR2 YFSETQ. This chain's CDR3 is CASSYLAGGTYEQYF. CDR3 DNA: TGCGCCAGCAGCTATTTAGCGGGCGGAACCTACGAGCAGTACTTC.

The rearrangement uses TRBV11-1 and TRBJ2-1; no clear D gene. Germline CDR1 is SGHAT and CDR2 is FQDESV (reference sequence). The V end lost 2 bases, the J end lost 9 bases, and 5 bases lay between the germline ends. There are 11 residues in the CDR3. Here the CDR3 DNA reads TGTGCCAGCAGCTTATCTCGTGAGCAGTTCTTC. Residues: CASSLSREQFF.

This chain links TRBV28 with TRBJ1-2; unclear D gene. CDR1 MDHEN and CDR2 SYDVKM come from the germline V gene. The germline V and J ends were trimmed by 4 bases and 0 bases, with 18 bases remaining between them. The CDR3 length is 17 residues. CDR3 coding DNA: TGTGCCAGCAGTTCCCAAGCGGGGAAGGAGGCTAACTATGGCTACACCTTC. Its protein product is CASSSQAGKEANYGYTF.

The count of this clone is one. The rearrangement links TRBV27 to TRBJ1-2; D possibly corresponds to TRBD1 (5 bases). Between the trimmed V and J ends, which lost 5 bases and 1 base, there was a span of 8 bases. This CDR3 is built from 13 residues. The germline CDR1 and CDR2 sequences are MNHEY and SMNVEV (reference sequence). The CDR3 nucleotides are TGTGCCAGCAGTATCAGGGTTAACTATGGCTACACCTTC. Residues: CASSIRVNYGYTF.

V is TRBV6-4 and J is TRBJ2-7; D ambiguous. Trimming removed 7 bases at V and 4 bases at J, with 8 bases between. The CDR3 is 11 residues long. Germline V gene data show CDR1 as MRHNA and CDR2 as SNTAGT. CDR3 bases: TGTGCCAGCATATGTATATACGAGCAGTACTTC. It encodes CASICIYEQYF.

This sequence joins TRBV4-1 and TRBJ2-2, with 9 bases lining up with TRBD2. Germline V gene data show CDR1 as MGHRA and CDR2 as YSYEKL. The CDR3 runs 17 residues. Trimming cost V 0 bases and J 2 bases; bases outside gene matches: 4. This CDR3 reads CASSQESLAGNTGELFF. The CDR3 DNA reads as TGCGCCAGCAGCCAAGAGAGCCTAGCGGGAAACACCGGGGAGCTGTTTTTT.

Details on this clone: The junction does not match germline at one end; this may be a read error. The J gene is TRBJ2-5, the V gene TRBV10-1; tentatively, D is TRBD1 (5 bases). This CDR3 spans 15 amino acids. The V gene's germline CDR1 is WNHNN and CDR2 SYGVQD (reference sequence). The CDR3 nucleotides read TGTGCCAGCAGTGAGTTAGGTGGGGCAAAGGAGACCCAGTACTTC. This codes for CASSELGGAKETQYF.

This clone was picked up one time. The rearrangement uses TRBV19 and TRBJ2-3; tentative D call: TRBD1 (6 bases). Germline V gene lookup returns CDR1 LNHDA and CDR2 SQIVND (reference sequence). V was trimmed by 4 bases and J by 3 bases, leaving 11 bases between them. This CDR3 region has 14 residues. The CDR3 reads CASSTRGSTDTQYF. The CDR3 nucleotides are TGTGCCAGTAGTACCAGGGGATCGACAGATACGCAGTATTTT.

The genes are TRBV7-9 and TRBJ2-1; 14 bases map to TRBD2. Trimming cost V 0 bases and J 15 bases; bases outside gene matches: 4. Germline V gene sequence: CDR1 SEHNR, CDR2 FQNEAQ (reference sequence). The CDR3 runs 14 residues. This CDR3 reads CASSLATSGRASFF. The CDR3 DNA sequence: TGTGCCAGCAGCTTAGCGACTAGCGGGAGGGCCTCGTTCTTC.

CDR3 DNA sequence: TGTGCCAGCAGCCTAGCGTCCTCCTACGAGCAGTACTTC. It specifies CASSLASSYEQYF. V and J are TRBV14 and TRBJ2-7, with D perhaps matching TRBD2 (5 bases). V gave up 4 bases and J gave up 0 bases, with 7 bases separating them. The V gene's germline CDR1 is SGHDN and CDR2 FVKESK. This CDR3 has 13 residues.

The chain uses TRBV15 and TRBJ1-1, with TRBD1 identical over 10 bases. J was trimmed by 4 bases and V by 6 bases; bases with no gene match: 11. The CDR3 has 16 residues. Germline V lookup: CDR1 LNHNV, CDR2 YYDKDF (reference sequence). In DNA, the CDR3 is TGTGCCACCAGAGACAGGGGGCGTTGGGCCGCCACTGAAGCTTTCTTT. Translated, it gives CATRDRGRWAATEAFF.

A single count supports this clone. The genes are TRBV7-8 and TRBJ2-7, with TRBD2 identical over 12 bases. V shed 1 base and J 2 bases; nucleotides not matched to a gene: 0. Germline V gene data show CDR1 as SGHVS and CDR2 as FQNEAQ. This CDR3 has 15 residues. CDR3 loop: CASSLGTSGTYEQYF. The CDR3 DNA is TGTGCCAGCAGCTTAGGGACTAGCGGGACCTACGAGCAGTACTTC. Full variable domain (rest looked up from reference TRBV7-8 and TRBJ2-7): GAGVSQSPRYKVAKRGQDVALRCDPISGHVSLFWYQQALGQGPEFLTYFQNEAQLDKSGLPSDRFFAERPEGSVSTLKIQRTQQEDSAVYLCASSLGTSGTYEQYFGPGTRLTVT.

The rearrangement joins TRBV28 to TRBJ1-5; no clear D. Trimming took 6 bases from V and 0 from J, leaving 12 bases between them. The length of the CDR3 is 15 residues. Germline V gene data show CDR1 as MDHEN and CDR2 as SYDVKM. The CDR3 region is CASSPAAVSNQPQHF. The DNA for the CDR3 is TGTGCCAGCAGCCCAGCGGCGGTTAGCAATCAGCCCCAGCATTTT.

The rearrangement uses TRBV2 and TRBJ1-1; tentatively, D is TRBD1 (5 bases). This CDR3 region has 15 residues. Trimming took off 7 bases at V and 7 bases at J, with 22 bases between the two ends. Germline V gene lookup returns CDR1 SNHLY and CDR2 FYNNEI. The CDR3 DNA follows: TGTGCCAGCAACCTCAGGAGGGGTAGGACCGATGAAGCTTTCTTT. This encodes CASNLRRGRTDEAFF.

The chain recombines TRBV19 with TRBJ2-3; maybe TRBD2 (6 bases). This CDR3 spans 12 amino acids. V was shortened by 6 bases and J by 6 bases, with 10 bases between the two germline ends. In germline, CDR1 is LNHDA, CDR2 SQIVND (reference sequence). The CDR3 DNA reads TGTGCCAGTAGACTCAGCGGGGATACGCAGTATTTT. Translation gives CASRLSGDTQYF.

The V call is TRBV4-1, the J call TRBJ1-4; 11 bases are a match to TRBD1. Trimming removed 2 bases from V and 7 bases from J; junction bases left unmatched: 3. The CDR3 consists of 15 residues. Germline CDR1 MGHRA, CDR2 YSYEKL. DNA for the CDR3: TGCGCCAGCAGCCAACCCGGGACAGGGGGTGAAAAACTGTTTTTT. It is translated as CASSQPGTGGEKLFF.

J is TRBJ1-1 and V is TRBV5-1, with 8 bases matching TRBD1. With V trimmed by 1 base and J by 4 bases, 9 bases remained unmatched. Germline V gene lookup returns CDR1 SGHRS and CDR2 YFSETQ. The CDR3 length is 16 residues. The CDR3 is CASSLMSTGEGTEAFF. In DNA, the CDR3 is TGCGCCAGCAGCTTGATGTCGACAGGGGAGGGCACTGAAGCTTTCTTT.

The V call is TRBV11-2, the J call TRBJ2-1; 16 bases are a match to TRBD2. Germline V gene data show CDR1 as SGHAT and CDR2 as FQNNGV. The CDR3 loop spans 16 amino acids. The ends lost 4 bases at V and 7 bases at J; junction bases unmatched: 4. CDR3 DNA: TGTGCCAGCAGCTCCACGGGACTAGCGGGAGGGAATGAGCAGTTCTTC. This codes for CASSSTGLAGGNEQFF.

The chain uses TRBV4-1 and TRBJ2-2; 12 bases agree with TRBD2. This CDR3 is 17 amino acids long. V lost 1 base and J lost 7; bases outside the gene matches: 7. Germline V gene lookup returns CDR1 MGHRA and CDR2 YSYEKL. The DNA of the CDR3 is TGCGCCAGCAGCCAAGGACTAGCGGGAGTGTTAATCGGGGAGCTGTTTTTT. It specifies CASSQGLAGVLIGELFF.

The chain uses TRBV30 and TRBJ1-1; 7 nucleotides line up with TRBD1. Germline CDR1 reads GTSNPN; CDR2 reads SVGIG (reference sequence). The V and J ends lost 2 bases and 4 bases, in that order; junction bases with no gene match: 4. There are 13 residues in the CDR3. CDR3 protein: CAWSLRGRTEAFF. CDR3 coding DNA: TGTGCCTGGAGTCTTAGGGGGCGCACTGAAGCTTTCTTT.

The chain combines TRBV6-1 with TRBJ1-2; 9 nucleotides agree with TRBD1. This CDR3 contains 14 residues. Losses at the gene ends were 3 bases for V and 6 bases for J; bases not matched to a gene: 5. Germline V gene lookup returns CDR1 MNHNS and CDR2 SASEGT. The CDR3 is CASSEDRGRNGYTF. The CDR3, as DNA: TGTGCCAGCAGTGAGGACAGGGGCCGCAATGGCTACACCTTC.